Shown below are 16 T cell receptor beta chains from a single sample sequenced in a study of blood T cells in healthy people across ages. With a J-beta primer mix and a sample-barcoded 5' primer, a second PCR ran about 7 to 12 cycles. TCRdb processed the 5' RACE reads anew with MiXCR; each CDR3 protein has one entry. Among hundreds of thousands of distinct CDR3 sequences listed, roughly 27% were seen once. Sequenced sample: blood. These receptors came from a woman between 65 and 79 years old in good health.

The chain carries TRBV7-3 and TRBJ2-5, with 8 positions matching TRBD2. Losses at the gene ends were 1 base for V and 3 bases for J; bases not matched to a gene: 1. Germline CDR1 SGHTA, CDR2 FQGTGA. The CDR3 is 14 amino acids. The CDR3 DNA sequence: TGTGCCAGCAGCTTAAGTAGCGGGGAAGAGACCCAGTACTTC. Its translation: CASSLSSGEETQYF.

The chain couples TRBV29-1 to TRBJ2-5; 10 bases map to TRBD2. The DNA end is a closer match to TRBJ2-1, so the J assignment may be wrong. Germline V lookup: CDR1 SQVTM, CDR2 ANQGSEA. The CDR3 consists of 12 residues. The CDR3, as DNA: TGCCTAGGGCTAGCGGGAGACAATGAGCAGTTCTTC. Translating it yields CLGLAGDNEQFF.

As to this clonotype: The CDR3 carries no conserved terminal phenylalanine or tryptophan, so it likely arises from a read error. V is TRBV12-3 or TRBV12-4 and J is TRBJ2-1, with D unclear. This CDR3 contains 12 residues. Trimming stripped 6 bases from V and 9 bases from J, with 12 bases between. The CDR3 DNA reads TGTGCCAGCAGCCTTAGTCTCGTTGAGCAGTTCCTC. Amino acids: CASSLSLVEQFL.

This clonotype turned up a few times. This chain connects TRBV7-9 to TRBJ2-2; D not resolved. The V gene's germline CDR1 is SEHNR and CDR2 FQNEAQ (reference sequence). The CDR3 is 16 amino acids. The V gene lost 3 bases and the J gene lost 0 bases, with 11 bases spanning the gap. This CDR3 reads CASSFVQGPNTGELFF. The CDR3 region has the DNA TGTGCCAGCAGCTTTGTACAAGGACCGAACACCGGGGAGCTGTTTTTT.

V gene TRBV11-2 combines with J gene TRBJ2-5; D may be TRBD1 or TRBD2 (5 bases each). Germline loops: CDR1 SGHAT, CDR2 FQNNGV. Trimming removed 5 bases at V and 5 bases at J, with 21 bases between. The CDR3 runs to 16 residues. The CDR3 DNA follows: TGTGCCAGCAGCCCAAGGGCTCATCTCAGGGAGGAGACCCAGTACTTC. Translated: CASSPRAHLREETQYF.

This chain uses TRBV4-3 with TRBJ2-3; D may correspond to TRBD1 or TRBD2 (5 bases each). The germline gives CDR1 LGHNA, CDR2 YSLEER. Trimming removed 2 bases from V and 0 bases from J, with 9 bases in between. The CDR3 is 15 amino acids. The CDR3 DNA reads TGCGCCAGCAGCCAACGGGACCTCAGCACAGATACGCAGTATTTT. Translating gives CASSQRDLSTDTQYF.

CDR3 sequence reads: CSARDRGAQPQHF. In DNA form, the CDR3 reads TGCAGTGCTAGAGACAGGGGCGCACAGCCCCAGCATTTT. The J gene is TRBJ1-5, the V gene TRBV20-1; D might be TRBD1 (6 bases). The CDR3 is 13 residues long. Germline CDR1 is DFQATT and CDR2 is SNEGSKA (reference sequence). Deletions cut 0 bases from V and 7 bases from J, with 10 bases between.

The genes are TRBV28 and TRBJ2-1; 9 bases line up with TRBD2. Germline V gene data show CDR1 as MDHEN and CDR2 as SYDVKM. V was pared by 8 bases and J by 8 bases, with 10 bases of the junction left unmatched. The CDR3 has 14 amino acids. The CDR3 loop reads CASLSGRGFYEQFF. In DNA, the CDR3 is TGTGCCAGCCTTAGCGGGAGAGGCTTTTATGAGCAGTTCTTC.

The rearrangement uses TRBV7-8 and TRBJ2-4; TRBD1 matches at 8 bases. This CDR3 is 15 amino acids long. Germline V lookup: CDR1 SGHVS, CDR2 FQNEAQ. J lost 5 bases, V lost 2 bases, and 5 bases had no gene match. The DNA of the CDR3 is TGTGCCAGCAGCTTATTCGGACAGGGCCAAAACATTCAGTACTTC. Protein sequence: CASSLFGQGQNIQYF.

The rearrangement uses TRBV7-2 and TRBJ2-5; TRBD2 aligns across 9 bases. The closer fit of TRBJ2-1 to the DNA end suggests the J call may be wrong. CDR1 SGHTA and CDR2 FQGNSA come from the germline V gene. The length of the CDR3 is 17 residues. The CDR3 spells CASSLGGTSSLYNEQFF. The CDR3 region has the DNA TGTGCCAGCAGCTTAGGGGGGACTAGCTCGTTATACAATGAGCAGTTCTTC.

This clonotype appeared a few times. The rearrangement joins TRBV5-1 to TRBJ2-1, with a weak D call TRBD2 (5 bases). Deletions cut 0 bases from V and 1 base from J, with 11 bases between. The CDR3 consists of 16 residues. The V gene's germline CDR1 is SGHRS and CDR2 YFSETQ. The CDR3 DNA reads TGCGCCAGCAGCTTGGTCCTAGCTAGGTCCTACAATGAGCAGTTCTTC. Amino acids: CASSLVLARSYNEQFF.

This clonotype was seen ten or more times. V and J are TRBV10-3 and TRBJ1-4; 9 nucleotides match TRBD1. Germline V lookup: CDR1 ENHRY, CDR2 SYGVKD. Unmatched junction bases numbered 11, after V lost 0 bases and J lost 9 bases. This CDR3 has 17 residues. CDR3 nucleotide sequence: TGTGCCATCAGTGAGTCAACGGGACAGGGTACTAACAAAAAACTGTTTTTT. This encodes CAISESTGQGTNKKLFF.

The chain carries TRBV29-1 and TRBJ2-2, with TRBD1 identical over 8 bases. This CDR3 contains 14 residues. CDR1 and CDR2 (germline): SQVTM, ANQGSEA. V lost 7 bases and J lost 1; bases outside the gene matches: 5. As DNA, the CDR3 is TGCAGCGCTAGGACAGGGAAGAACACCGGGGAGCTGTTTTTT. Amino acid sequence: CSARTGKNTGELFF.

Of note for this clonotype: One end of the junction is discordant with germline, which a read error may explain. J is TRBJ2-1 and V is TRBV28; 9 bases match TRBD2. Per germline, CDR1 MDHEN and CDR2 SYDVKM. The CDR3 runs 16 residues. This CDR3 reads CANSLGGLAGHNEQFF. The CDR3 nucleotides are TGTGCCAACAGTTTAGGGGGACTAGCCGGTCACAATGAGCAGTTCTTC.

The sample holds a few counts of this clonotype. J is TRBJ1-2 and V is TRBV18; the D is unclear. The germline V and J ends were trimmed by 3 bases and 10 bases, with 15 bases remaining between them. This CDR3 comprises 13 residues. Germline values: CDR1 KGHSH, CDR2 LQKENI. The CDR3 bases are TGTGCCAGCTCACCGGGGAGGGATGGTGACTACACCTTC. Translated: CASSPGRDGDYTF.

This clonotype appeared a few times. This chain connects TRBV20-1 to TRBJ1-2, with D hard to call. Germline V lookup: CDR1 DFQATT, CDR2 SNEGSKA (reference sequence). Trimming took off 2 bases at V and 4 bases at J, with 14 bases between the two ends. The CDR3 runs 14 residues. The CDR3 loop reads CSARPRGQIYGYTF. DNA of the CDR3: TGCAGTGCTAGACCTAGAGGGCAGATCTATGGCTACACCTTC.